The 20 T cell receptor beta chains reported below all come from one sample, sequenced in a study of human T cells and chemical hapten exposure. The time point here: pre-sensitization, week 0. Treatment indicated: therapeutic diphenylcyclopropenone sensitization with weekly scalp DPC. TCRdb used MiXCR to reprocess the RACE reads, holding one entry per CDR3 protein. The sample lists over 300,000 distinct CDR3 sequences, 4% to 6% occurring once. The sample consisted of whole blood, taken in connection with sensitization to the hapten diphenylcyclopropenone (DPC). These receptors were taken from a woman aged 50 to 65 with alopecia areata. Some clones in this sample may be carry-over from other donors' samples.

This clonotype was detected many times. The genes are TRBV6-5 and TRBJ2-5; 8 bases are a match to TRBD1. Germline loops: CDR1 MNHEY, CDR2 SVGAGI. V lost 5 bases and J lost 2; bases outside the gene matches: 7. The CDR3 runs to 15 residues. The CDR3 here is CASSLTDRAQETQYF. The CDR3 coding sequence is TGTGCCAGCAGTCTAACGGACAGGGCACAAGAGACCCAGTACTTC.

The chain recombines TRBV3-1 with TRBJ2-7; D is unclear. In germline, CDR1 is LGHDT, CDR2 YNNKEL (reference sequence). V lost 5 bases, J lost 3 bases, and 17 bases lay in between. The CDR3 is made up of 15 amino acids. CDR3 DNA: TGTGCCAGCAGCGCCGGTCAGCAGACCATCTACGAGCAGTACTTC. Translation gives CASSAGQQTIYEQYF.

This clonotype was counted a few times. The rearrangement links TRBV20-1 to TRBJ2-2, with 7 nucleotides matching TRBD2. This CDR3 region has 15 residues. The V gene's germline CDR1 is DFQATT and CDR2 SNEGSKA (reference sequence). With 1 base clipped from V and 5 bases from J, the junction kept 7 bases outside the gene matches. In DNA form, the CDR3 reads TGCAGTGCTAGAGCTCAAGCGGGGCAAACCGGGGAGCTGTTTTTT. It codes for CSARAQAGQTGELFF.

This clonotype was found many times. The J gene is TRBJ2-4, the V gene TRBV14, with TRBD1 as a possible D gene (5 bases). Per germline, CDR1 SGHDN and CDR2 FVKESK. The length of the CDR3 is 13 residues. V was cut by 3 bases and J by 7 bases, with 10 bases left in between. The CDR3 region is CASSHRARNIQYF. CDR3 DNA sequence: TGTGCCAGCAGCCACAGGGCCCGGAACATTCAGTACTTC. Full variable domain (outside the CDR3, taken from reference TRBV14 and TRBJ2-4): EAGVTQFPSHSVIEKGQTVTLRCDPISGHDNLYWYRRVMGKEIKFLLHFVKESKQDESGMPNNRFLAERTGGTYSTLKVQPAELEDSGVYFCASSHRARNIQYFGAGTRLSVL.

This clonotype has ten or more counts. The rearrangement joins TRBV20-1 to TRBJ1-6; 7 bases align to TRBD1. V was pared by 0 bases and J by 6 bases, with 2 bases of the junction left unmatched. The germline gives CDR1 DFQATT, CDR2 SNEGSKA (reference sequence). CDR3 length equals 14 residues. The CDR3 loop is CSARDRGLNSPLHF. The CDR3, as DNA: TGCAGTGCTAGAGATAGGGGGCTTAATTCACCCCTCCACTTT.

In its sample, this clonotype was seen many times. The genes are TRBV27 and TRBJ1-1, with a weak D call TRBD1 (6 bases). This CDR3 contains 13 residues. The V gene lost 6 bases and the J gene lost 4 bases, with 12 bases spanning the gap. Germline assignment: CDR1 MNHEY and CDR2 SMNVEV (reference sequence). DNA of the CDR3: TGTGCCAGCAGCCCATTGGGGGCCACTGAAGCTTTCTTT. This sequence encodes CASSPLGATEAFF.

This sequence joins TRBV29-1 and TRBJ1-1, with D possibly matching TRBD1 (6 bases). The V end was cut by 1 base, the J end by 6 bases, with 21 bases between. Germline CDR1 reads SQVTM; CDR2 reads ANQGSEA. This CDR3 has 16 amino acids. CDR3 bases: TGCAGCGTTGAAGGGAGGTCCGGGGGGCGTCAATCTGAAGCTTTCTTT. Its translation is CSVEGRSGGRQSEAFF.

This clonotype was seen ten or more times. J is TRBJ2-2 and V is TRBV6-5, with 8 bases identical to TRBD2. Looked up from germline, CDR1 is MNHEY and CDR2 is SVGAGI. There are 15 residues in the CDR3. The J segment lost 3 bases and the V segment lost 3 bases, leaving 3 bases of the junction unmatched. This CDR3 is CASSYRGGHTGELFF. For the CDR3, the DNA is TGTGCCAGCAGTTATCGGGGGGGGCACACCGGGGAGCTGTTTTTT.

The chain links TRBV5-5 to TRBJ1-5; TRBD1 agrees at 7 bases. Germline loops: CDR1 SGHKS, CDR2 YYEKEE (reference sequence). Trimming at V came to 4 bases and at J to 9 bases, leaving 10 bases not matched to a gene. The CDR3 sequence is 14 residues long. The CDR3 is CASSLGTDLRPQHF. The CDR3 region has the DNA TGTGCCAGCAGCCTAGGGACAGACCTGAGGCCCCAGCATTTT.

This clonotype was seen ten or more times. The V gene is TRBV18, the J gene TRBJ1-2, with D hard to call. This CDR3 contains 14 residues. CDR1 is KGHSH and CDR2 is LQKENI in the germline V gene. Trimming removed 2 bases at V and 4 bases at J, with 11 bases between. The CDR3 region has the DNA TGTGCCAGCTCACCAAGGAGGGAAGGCTATGGCTACACCTTC. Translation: CASSPRREGYGYTF.

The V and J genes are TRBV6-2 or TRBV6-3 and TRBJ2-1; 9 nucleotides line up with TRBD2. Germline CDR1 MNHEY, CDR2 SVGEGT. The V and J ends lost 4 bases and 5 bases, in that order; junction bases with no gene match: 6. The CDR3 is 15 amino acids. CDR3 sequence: CASSSIGLANNEQFF. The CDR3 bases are TGTGCCAGCAGTTCCATAGGACTAGCGAACAATGAGCAGTTCTTC.

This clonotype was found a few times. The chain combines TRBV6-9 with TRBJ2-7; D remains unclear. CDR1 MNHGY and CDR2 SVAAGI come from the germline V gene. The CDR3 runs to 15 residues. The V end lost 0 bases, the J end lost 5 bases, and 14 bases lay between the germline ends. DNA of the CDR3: TGTGCCAGCAGTTATTCGTCTGGGCAGCTCAACGAGCAGTACTTC. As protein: CASSYSSGQLNEQYF.

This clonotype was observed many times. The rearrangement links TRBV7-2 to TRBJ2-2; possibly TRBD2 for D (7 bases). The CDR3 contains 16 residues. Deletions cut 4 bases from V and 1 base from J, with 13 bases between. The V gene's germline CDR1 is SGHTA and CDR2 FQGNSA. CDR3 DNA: TGTGCCAGCAGCTCAATCGGGGGGCTGAACACCGGGGAGCTGTTTTTT. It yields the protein CASSSIGGLNTGELFF.

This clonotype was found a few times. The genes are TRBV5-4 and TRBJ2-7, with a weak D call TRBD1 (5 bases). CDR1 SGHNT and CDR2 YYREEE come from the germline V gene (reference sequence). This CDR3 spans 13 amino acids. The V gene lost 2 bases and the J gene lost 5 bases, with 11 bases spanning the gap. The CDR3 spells CASSFLGVDEQYF. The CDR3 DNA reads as TGTGCCAGCAGCTTTCTAGGGGTCGACGAGCAGTACTTC.

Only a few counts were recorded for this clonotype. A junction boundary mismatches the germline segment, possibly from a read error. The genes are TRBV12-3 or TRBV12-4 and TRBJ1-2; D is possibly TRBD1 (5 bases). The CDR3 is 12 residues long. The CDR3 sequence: CASSLGGSGYAF. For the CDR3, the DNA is TGTGCCAGCAGTTTAGGGGGGTCGGGCTACGCCTTC.

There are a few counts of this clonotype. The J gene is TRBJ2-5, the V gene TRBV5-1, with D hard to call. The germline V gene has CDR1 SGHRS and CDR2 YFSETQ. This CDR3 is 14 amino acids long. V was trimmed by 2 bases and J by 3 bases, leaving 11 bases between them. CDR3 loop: CASSFQRFEETQYF. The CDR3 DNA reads TGCGCCAGCAGCTTCCAGCGTTTTGAAGAGACCCAGTACTTC.

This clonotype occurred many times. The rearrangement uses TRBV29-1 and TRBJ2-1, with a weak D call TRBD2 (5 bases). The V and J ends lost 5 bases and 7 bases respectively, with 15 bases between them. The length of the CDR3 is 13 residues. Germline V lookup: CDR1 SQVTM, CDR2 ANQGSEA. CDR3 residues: CSVFGRVANEQFF. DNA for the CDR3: TGCAGCGTTTTTGGGAGAGTTGCTAATGAGCAGTTCTTC.

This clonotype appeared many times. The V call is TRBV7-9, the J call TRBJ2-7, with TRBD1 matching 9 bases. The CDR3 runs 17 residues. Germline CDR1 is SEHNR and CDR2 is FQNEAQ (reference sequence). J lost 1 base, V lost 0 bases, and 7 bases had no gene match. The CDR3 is CASSLARGQGGSYEQYF. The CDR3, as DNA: TGTGCCAGCAGCTTAGCGCGGGGACAGGGAGGATCCTACGAGCAGTACTTC.

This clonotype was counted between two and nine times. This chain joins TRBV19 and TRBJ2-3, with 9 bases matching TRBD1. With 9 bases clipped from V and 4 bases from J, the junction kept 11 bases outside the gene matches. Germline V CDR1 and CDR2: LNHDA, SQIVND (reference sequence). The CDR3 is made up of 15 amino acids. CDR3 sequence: CASARPGQGADTQYF. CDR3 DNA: TGTGCCAGCGCAAGGCCGGGACAGGGTGCAGATACGCAGTATTTT. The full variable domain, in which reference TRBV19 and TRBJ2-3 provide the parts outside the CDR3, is DGGITQSPKYLFRKEGQNVTLSCEQNLNHDAMYWYRQDPGQGLRLIYYSQIVNDFQKGDIAEGYSVSREKKESFPLTVTSAQKNPTAFYLCASARPGQGADTQYFGPGTRLTVL.

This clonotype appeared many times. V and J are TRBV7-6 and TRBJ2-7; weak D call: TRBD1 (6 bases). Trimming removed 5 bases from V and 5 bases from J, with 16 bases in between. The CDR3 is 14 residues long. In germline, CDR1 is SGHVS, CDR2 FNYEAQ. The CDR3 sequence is CASSPLTGSHEQYF. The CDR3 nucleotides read TGTGCCAGCAGCCCTCTAACAGGGTCCCACGAGCAGTACTTC.